Below, 5 T cell receptor beta chains from the same sample are listed, as sequenced in a study of OX40 agonist ivuxolimab in advanced cancers. Method: immunoSEQ multiplex PCR; TCRdb's copy keeps in-frame clones and lacks some. This sample has nearly 70,000 clones, with 85% to 90% found just once. The sample was CD4+ or CD8+ T cells sorted from blood, taken in a trial of the OX40 agonist ivuxolimab. The receptors stem from an adult with an advanced solid tumor such as melanoma, head and neck, liver or kidney cancer.

The J gene is TRBJ2-4, the V gene TRBV19; a possible D gene is TRBD2 (6 bases). Germline V gene sequence: CDR1 LNHDA, CDR2 SQIVND (reference sequence). The CDR3 totals 17 residues. V was trimmed by 3 bases and J by 2 bases, leaving 17 bases between them. The CDR3 reads CASSMGGSPRSKNIQYF. The CDR3 nucleotides read TGTGCCAGTAGTATGGGGGGAAGCCCCCGTTCCAAAAACATTCAGTACTTC.

The gene calls are TRBV9 and TRBJ1-2, with 8 bases fitting TRBD1. The CDR3 has 15 residues. CDR1 and CDR2 from the germline V gene are SGDLS and YYNGEE. Trimming took 4 bases from V and 0 from J; bases not matched to a gene: 5. This CDR3 is CASSPWDRSNYGYTF. CDR3 sequence (DNA): TGTGCCAGCAGCCCCTGGGACAGGTCTAACTATGGCTACACCTTC. Full variable domain (remainder filled in from reference TRBV9 and TRBJ1-2): DSGVTQTPKHLITATGQRVTLRCSPRSGDLSVYWYQQSLDQGLQFLIQYYNGEERAKGNILERFSAQQFPDLHSELNLSSLELGDSALYFCASSPWDRSNYGYTFGSGTRLTVV.

This chain connects TRBV19 to TRBJ2-2; D remains unclear. V was clipped by 6 bases and J by 7 bases, with 12 bases between them. CDR1 LNHDA and CDR2 SQIVND come from the germline V gene (reference sequence). The CDR3 contains 13 residues. Written as DNA, the CDR3 is TGTGCCAGTAGCCGGCTCTCGGTCGGGGAGCTGTTTTTT. This encodes CASSRLSVGELFF.

The chain combines TRBV4-3 with TRBJ1-2; D gene unclear. The V gene's germline CDR1 is LGHNA and CDR2 YSLEER. V shed 3 bases and J shed 3 bases, with 11 bases lying between them. The CDR3 runs to 14 residues. DNA of the CDR3: TGCGCCAGCAGCCAGGGCGGATCCGACTATGGCTACACCTTC. Protein: CASSQGGSDYGYTF.

This rearrangement joins TRBV2 to TRBJ1-2; D is undetermined. Deletions cut 0 bases from V and 4 bases from J, with 9 bases between. This CDR3 is 14 amino acids long. Germline values: CDR1 SNHLY, CDR2 FYNNEI. The CDR3 region is CASSEALNSYGYTF. The CDR3 DNA reads TGTGCCAGCAGTGAAGCGCTTAATTCCTATGGCTACACCTTC.